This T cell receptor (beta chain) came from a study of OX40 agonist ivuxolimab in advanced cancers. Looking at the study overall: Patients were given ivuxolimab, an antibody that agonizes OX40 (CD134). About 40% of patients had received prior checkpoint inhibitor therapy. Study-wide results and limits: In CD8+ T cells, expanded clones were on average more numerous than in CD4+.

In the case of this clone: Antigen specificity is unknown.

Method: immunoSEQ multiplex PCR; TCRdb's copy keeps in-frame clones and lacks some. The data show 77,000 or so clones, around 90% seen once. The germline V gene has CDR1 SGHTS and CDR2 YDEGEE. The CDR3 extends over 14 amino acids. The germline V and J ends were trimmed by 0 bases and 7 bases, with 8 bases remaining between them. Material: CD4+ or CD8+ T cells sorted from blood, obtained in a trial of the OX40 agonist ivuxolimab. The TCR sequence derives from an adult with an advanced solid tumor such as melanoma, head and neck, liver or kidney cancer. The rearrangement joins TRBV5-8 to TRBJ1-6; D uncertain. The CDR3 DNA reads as TGTGCCAGCAGCTTGGGATATCAGAATTCACCCCTCCACTTT. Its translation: CASSLGYQNSPLHF.